This entry concerns a single T cell receptor (beta chain). This clone's antigen is unknown. The record has no base qualities; no much larger clone is one base away. V and J are truncated by 7 bases and 1 base respectively, leaving an intervening sequence of 13 bases. CDR1 and CDR2, per the germline V gene, are MDHEN and SYDVKM. Counted from cysteine to phenylalanine, this CDR3 has 14 amino acids. Just the 42-base CDR3 DNA is kept, in frame starting at base 1. The sample's time point label, in plain terms: cycle 4 day 1 (C4D1), after 6 weeks of nivolumab. All trial patients had relapsed after autologous stem cell transplantation, with cohorts A, B and C differing in prior brentuximab vedotin exposure. A Miltenyi CD4+ T cell isolation kit was used for magnetic negative selection to purify CD4+ T cells from thawed PBMCs. The trial cohort included some 53 patients with relapsed/refractory classical Hodgkin lymphoma, and each patient had a best overall response of complete response, partial response or progressive disease. In the multi-cohort phase II CheckMate 205 trial, trial patients received single-agent nivolumab. An independent review committee assessed best overall response by applying the 2007 International Working Group response criteria. PBMCs from the trial were collected at three points: immediately before nivolumab initiation (C1D1), and during therapy at cycle 2 day 1 and cycle 4 day 1. Peripheral blood was collected in 8 mL Vacutainer Cell Preparation Tubes, from which PBMCs were isolated by centrifugation and then cryopreserved. Purified CD4+ and CD8+ fractions were prepared only for cases in which an additional PBMC sample was available. Magnetically labelled cells were removed on LS columns in a quadroMACS separator, and the flow-through was collected as the purified fraction.

This entry is derived from a study of PD-1 blockade in classical Hodgkin lymphoma (dated by TCRdb to the early 2020s). As for the study more broadly: Nivolumab dosing was 3 mg/kg intravenously every 2 weeks, continuing until either disease progression or unacceptable toxicity. To define a peripheral blood immune signature of response to PD-1 blockade in classical Hodgkin lymphoma, the study combined TCR beta sequencing with CyTOF.

Results the study describes overall, beyond this receptor: Newly diagnosed patients were reported to have lower baseline TCR diversity than healthy donors, and relapsed/refractory patients were reported to have lower baseline TCR diversity still. Lower diversity was seen in patients whose nivolumab began less than 1 year after ASCT, and these patients were left out of later analyses so that immune reconstitution would not confound the results. The study was restricted to a single clinical trial cohort, and the causes of repertoire differences, possibly disease activity or prior therapy, were left undefined. Trial patients achieving complete response had baseline diversity similar to newly diagnosed patients, whereas partial responders and progressors had significantly lower diversity. By C4D1, a significant rise was seen in CD4+ TCR diversity but not in CD8+ TCR diversity (p=0.0027 vs p=0.16), and the rise was most apparent among complete responders (p=0.02).

Genomic DNA was isolated using the Qiagen DNeasy kit from unsorted PBMCs as well as from negatively selected CD4+ and CD8+ fractions. TCR beta CDR3 regions were amplified by immunoSEQ multiplex PCR using primers annealing to V and J segments. Amplification bias was minimized using a synthetic immune receptor repertoire, and residual bias was removed computationally after sequencing. As for how the authors treated the data: Repertoire diversity was quantified as the Shannon entropy index using custom Python scripts. Unsorted, CD4+ and CD8+ repertoires were examined separately, except in combined analyses, for which CD4+ and CD8+ sequences were merged in silico. A clone was considered expanded if an increase in frequency of at least 2-fold after treatment relative to C1D1 was found, and a pseudocount of 0.5 was applied to clones undetected at baseline. Clones with 0 or 1 copy at C1D1 were defined as singleton clones, while clones with 2 or more copies were defined as non-singleton clones. Clones expanded in unsorted samples were assigned a CD4+, CD8+ or unknown annotation through matching of protein sequences in sorted samples from the same patient. Wilcoxon tests on paired samples were used to test diversity changes from C1D1 to C4D1. As stored in TCRdb, this immuneACCESS dataset retains in-frame rearrangements with V and J assigned. A fraction of the clones does not appear; measured against another copy, unresolved V genes explain less than half of the discrepancy, and the remainder lacks a known reason. Clone size and V and J calls were adopted from that table, with D and trimming inferred from the DNA. Within this sample are tens of thousands of clones, with roughly four fifths of them counted one time only. Around 0.79% of the sample rests with the top ten.

The receptor comes from a human donor with classical Hodgkin lymphoma. The rearrangement combines TRBV28 with TRBJ1-1; the D gene is possibly TRBD1, with 5 bases matching. Sequencing was performed on CD4+ T cells from blood, taken before the fourth cycle of nivolumab. The CDR3 has the sequence CASIRGRQNTEAFF. At the DNA level, the sequence is TGTGCCAGCATTAGGGGTCGGCAGAACACTGAAGCTTTCTTT.